This TCR beta chain was obtained from a study of metastatic and nonmetastatic thyroid tumors. On the study more broadly: The authors compared repertoires across blood and tumor or nodule tissue from malignant and benign thyroid patients.

V shed 6 bases and J shed 2 bases, with 11 bases lying between them. The CDR3 is 13 residues long. Germline V gene lookup returns CDR1 SNHLY and CDR2 FYNNEI. Until they underwent thyroid surgery, no patient had received any treatment. In the source study's methods: The authors used CDR3 differences across clinicopathological groups to build a distant-metastasis classifier for papillary thyroid cancer. TCRdb re-called clones from the PCR reads using MiXCR. TCRdb's processing, not the study's, gives the V and J calls here. The table shows thousands of clones, with 31% occurring only once. Sequenced sample: tumor tissue. The source of this sequence is a female donor with papillary thyroid cancer or a benign thyroid nodule (not recorded which). Some clones in this sample may be carry-over from other donors' samples. The chain is built from TRBV2 and TRBJ2-7, with a tentative D call TRBD1 (6 bases). Here the CDR3 reads CASRVQGAYEQYF. The CDR3 nucleotides are TGTGCCAGCAGGGTACAGGGTGCCTACGAGCAGTACTTC.